Listed here is a single TCR beta chain. With V trimmed by 4 bases and J by 6 bases, 8 bases remained unmatched. The CDR3 loop spans 15 amino acids. Germline CDR1 GTSNPN, CDR2 SVGIG (reference sequence). This sample was taken from a study of technical replicates of blood from four donors. The repertoire was sequenced with immunoSEQ multiplex PCR; TCRdb's copy has only in-frame clones and lacks some. The table records around 67,000 clones, about 95% of them present only once. Sequenced input: T cells isolated from PBMCs. The sequence was collected from a human donor in good health. V gene TRBV30 combines with J gene TRBJ2-3; TRBD1 agrees at 12 bases. The CDR3 DNA reads as TGTGCCTGGAATAATCTGGGACAGGGGGCGGATACGCAGTATTTT. It codes for CAWNNLGQGADTQYF.